This paragraph reports one T cell receptor beta chain. The data were taken from a study of blood T cell repertoires in COVID-19. Across the whole study: Spain, Italy and the United States supplied samples that represented acute and convalescent COVID-19. Nucleic acid was either cDNA or gDNA, and it came from T cells, B-cell-depleted T cells, or PBMCs.

In the authors' workflow: Reference gene primer amplification yielded estimated nucleated cell counts. TCRdb's copy holds only in-frame clones and misses some; the assay was immunoSEQ multiplex PCR. D and trimming were read from the DNA, whereas the V and J calls and clone size are those reported in that table. The sample has about 25,000 clones; 65% to 85% are singletons. This CDR3 has 13 amino acids. Germline assignment: CDR1 GTSNPN and CDR2 SVGIG (reference sequence). Deletions cut 2 bases from V and 2 bases from J, with 7 bases between. This receptor was obtained from a man aged 45-60 years with active or convalescent COVID-19. The sequenced sample was peripheral blood. The chain has TRBV30 and TRBJ1-5; no reliable D call. The CDR3 loop is CAWSFEGNQPQHF. CDR3 in DNA: TGTGCCTGGAGTTTCGAGGGCAATCAGCCCCAGCATTTT.